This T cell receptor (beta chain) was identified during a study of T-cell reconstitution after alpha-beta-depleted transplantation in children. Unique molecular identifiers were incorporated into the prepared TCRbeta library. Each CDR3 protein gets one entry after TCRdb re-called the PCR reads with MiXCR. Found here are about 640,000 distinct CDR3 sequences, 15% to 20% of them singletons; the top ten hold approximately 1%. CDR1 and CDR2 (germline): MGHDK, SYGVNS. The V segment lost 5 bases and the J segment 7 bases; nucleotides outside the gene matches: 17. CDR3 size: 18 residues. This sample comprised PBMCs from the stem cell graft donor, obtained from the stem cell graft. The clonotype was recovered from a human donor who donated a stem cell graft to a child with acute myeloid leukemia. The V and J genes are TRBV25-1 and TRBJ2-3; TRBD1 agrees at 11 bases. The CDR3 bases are TGTGCCAGCAGTTCCCGGGGCGGAGGACAGGGGGCAATGAATACGCAGTATTTT. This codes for CASSSRGGGQGAMNTQYF. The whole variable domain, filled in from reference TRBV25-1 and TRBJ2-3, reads EADIYQTPRYLVIGTGKKITLECSQTMGHDKMYWYQQDPGMELHLIHYSYGVNSTEKGDLSSESTVSRIRTEHFPLTLESARPSHTSQYLCASSSRGGGQGAMNTQYFGPGTRLTVL.